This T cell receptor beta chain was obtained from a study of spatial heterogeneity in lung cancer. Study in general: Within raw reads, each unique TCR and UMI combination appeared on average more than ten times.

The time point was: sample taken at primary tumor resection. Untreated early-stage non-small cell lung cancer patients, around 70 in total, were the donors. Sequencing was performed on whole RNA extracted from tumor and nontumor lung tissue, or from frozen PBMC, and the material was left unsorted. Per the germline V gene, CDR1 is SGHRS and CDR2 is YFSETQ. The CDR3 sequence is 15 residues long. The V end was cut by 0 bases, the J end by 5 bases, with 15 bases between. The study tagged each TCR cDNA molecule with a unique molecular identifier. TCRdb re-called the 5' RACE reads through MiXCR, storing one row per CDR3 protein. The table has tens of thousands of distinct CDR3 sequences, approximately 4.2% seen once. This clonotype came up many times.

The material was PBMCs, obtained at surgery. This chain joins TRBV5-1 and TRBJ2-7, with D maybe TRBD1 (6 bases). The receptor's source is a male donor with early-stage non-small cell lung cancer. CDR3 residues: CASSLGQGPFHEQYF. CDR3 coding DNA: TGCGCCAGCAGCTTGGGGCAGGGGCCATTCCACGAGCAGTACTTC.